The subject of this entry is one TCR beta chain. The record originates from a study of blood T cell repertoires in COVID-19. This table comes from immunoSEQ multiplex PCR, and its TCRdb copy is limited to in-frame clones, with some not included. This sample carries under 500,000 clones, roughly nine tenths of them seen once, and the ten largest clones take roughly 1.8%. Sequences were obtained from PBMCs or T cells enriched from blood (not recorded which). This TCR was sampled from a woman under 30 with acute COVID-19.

In DNA, the CDR3 is TGTGCCATCAGGGACTCTAGCACAGATACGCAGTATTTT. This gives the protein CAIRDSSTDTQYF. The V gene is TRBV10-3, the J gene TRBJ2-3, with TRBD2 as a possible D gene (5 bases). The germline CDR1 and CDR2 sequences are ENHRY and SYGVKD. V lost 6 bases, J lost 0 bases, and 7 bases lay in between. The CDR3 has 13 amino acids.